This T cell receptor beta chain comes out of a study of blood T cell repertoires in COVID-19. At the level of the study: Nucleic acid was either cDNA or gDNA, and it came from T cells, B-cell-depleted T cells, or PBMCs.

Authors' data handling: Amplification from reference gene primers served as the basis for estimated nucleated cell counts. TCRdb keeps only in-frame clones here, not all; method: immunoSEQ multiplex PCR. The DNA gave D and trimming, while V, J and clone size come from that table. Of about 58,000 clones in the sample, around 87% were seen once. The CDR3 is 15 amino acids. The V end lost 3 bases, the J end lost 1 base, and 11 bases lay between the germline ends. Germline V lookup: CDR1 SGHRS, CDR2 YFSETQ. The V gene is TRBV5-1, the J gene TRBJ1-3; D is perhaps TRBD1 (6 bases). The source material was peripheral blood. The sequence was collected from a human donor with active COVID-19. The donor label of this sample is uncertain. The chain's CDR3 is CASSWTADSGNTIYF. DNA of the CDR3: TGCGCCAGCAGCTGGACAGCAGATTCTGGAAACACCATATATTTT. Looking up the rest from reference TRBV5-1 and TRBJ1-3 gives the full variable domain: KAGVTQTPRYLIKTRGQQVTLSCSPISGHRSVSWYQQTPGQGLQFLFEYFSETQRNKGNFPGRFSGRQFSNSRSEMNVSTLELGDSALYLCASSWTADSGNTIYFGEGSWLTVV.